A single sample gave rise to the 25 T cell receptor beta chains below, sequenced in a study of cytomegalovirus exposure and HLA in healthy donors. Sequencing used immunoSEQ multiplex PCR; TCRdb keeps in-frame clones, though not all of them. The table has 250,000 to 400,000 clones, roughly 88% seen once; the top ten hold approximately 0.95%. What was sequenced was PBMCs. The receptors here all came from a man aged 25-40 years in good health and CMV-seronegative.

The chain couples TRBV7-9 to TRBJ2-1; TRBD2 matches 7 bases. V trimming: 4 bases; J trimming: 5 bases; junction bases outside the gene matches: 8. The CDR3 extends over 15 amino acids. From germline, CDR1 is SEHNR and CDR2 FQNEAQ (reference sequence). CDR3 in DNA: TGTGCCAGCAGCTCGAAGGTCGCGGGGGACAATGAGCAGTTCTTC. Its translation: CASSSKVAGDNEQFF.

V and J are TRBV18 and TRBJ2-1, with 7 bases fitting TRBD1. V was pared by 3 bases and J by 0 bases, with 8 bases of the junction left unmatched. CDR1 is KGHSH and CDR2 is LQKENI in the germline V gene. This CDR3 has 17 amino acids. As DNA, the CDR3 is TGTGCCAGCTCACCTAGGCGACAGGGTGACTCCTACAATGAGCAGTTCTTC. This translates into CASSPRRQGDSYNEQFF.

V is TRBV7-9 and J is TRBJ2-3, with 10 bases identical to TRBD2. V lost 0 bases to trimming and J lost 4 bases; unmatched junction nucleotides: 10. The CDR3 is 18 residues long. CDR1 is SEHNR, CDR2 FQNEAQ, per germline (reference sequence). CDR3 sequence reads: CASSLAAWSGGASDTQYF. In DNA, the CDR3 is TGTGCCAGCAGCTTAGCGGCCTGGAGCGGGGGGGCCTCAGATACGCAGTATTTT.

V and J are TRBV6-6 and TRBJ1-1, with D tentatively TRBD1 (5 bases). This CDR3 has 14 amino acids. V lost 5 bases and J 10 bases, leaving 20 bases between the germline ends. Germline V CDR1 and CDR2: MNHNY, SVGAGI (reference sequence). The CDR3 DNA reads as TGTGCCAGCAGTACCACCGGGGGGGAGGAAATAGCTTTCTTT. Protein sequence: CASSTTGGEEIAFF.

This clone occurred once. The chain is built from TRBV11-2 and TRBJ2-3; 9 bases agree with TRBD2. The germline V gene has CDR1 SGHAT and CDR2 FQNNGV. The CDR3 consists of 16 residues. Unmatched junction bases numbered 4, after V lost 2 bases and J lost 1 base. CDR3 sequence reads: CASSLSSGGGTDTQYF. The CDR3 DNA reads as TGTGCCAGCAGCTTAAGTAGCGGGGGTGGCACAGATACGCAGTATTTT.

V gene TRBV6-5 combines with J gene TRBJ1-2; TRBD1 matches 7 bases. Germline V gene sequence: CDR1 MNHEY, CDR2 SVGAGI. This CDR3 spans 15 amino acids. Germline trimming cut 8 bases from V and 3 bases from J; bases unmatched to any gene: 12. CDR3 residues: CASSQGRDSYYGYTF. The DNA for the CDR3 is TGTGCCAGCTCACAGGGGCGGGACAGTTACTATGGCTACACCTTC.

This chain uses TRBV25-1 with TRBJ2-7, with D maybe TRBD1 (5 bases). CDR1 MGHDK and CDR2 SYGVNS come from the germline V gene. The CDR3 totals 16 residues. V lost 1 base and J 1 base, leaving 14 bases between the germline ends. As DNA, the CDR3 is TGTGCCAGCAGTGAATCGGAACAGGTTTTTTCCTACGAGCAGTACTTC. Amino acids: CASSESEQVFSYEQYF.

The rearrangement uses TRBV10-3 and TRBJ2-2, with 7 bases lining up with TRBD1. Losses at the gene ends were 9 bases for V and 0 bases for J; bases not matched to a gene: 7. The germline CDR1 and CDR2 sequences are ENHRY and SYGVKD. This CDR3 spans 15 amino acids. The CDR3 nucleotides read TGTGCCATTCCTCGTGGGACAGCGAACACCGGGGAGCTGTTTTTT. Its protein is CAIPRGTANTGELFF.

J is TRBJ2-1 and V is TRBV18, with 7 bases fitting TRBD2. The junction had 7 bases not matched to a gene; V was cut back by 2 bases and J by 0 bases. This CDR3 spans 17 amino acids. CDR1 and CDR2 from the germline V gene are KGHSH and LQKENI. CDR3 in amino acids: CASSPVRQRGSYNEQFF. The DNA for the CDR3 is TGTGCCAGCTCACCAGTCAGGCAGCGGGGCTCCTACAATGAGCAGTTCTTC.

This clone was seen once. CDR3: CASSERTGGTGYTF. DNA for the CDR3: TGTGCCAGCAGTGAACGGACAGGGGGGACTGGCTACACCTTC. This chain joins TRBV6-1 and TRBJ1-2; TRBD1 aligns across 10 bases. This CDR3 is 14 amino acids long. CDR1 and CDR2 (germline): MNHNS, SASEGT. J was trimmed by 7 bases and V by 2 bases; bases with no gene match: 4.

This clone was recorded a few times. The chain links TRBV11-2 to TRBJ2-7, with D unresolved. Trimming stripped 5 bases from V and 3 bases from J, with 14 bases between. This CDR3 spans 14 amino acids. Germline V gene data show CDR1 as SGHAT and CDR2 as FQNNGV. CDR3 DNA: TGTGCCAGCAGCCCTCAACGGGTAGGCTACGAGCAGTACTTC. Translating it yields CASSPQRVGYEQYF.

The rearrangement uses TRBV29-1 and TRBJ1-1; 11 nucleotides match TRBD1. Per the germline V gene, CDR1 is SQVTM and CDR2 is ANQGSEA. This CDR3 contains 16 residues. V lost 2 bases and J lost 1; bases outside the gene matches: 6. The DNA of the CDR3 is TGCAGCGTTGAATTTAGGGACAGGGGGGCGAACACTGAAGCTTTCTTT. Translated: CSVEFRDRGANTEAFF.

This clone was seen once. V gene TRBV5-6 combines with J gene TRBJ1-5, with 7 bases fitting TRBD1. Trimming at V came to 2 bases and at J to 3 bases, leaving 2 bases not matched to a gene. The CDR3 sequence is 14 residues long. Germline V gene lookup returns CDR1 SGHDT and CDR2 YYEEEE. CDR3: CASSLQGTNQPQHF. The CDR3 bases are TGTGCCAGCAGCTTACAGGGGACCAATCAGCCCCAGCATTTT.

The chain combines TRBV30 with TRBJ2-5; no firm D call. The germline V gene encodes CDR1 GTSNPN and CDR2 SVGIG (reference sequence). The CDR3 consists of 13 residues. V was trimmed by 3 bases and J by 4 bases, leaving 12 bases between them. CDR3 protein: CAWSELNRETQYF. In nucleotides, the CDR3 is TGTGCCTGGAGCGAACTCAACCGAGAGACCCAGTACTTC. Looking up the rest from reference TRBV30 and TRBJ2-5 gives the full variable domain: SQTIHQWPATLVQPVGSPLSLECTVEGTSNPNLYWYRQAAGRGLQLLFYSVGIGQISSEVPQNLSASRPQDRQFILSSKKLLLSDSGFYLCAWSELNRETQYFGPGTRLLVL.

The genes are TRBV12-5 and TRBJ2-2; 7 bases match TRBD1. Per germline, CDR1 LGHNT and CDR2 FRNRAP. Trimming at V came to 2 bases and at J to 6 bases, leaving 6 bases not matched to a gene. This CDR3 is built from 15 residues. CDR3 coding DNA: TGTGCTAGTGGTTTGCTCCAGGGGGTTTCCGGGGAGCTGTTTTTT. Translation gives CASGLLQGVSGELFF. Full variable domain (outside the CDR3, taken from reference TRBV12-5 and TRBJ2-2): DARVTQTPRHKVTEMGQEVTMRCQPILGHNTVFWYRQTMMQGLELLAYFRNRAPLDDSGMPKDRFSAEMPDATLATLKIQPSEPRDSAVYFCASGLLQGVSGELFFGEGSRLTVL.

This sequence joins TRBV2 and TRBJ2-1, with TRBD1 matching over 8 bases. CDR1 SNHLY and CDR2 FYNNEI come from the germline V gene. The CDR3 consists of 15 residues. J gave up 7 bases and V 6 bases, and 11 bases lay outside the gene matches. CDR3 DNA sequence: TGTGCCAGCAGCGGAACCGGGACAGGATCTAATGAGCAGTTCTTC. Translating gives CASSGTGTGSNEQFF. The entire variable domain, with the rest obtained from reference TRBV2 and TRBJ2-1, is as follows: EPEVTQTPSHQVTQMGQEVILRCVPISNHLYFYWYRQILGQKVEFLVSFYNNEISEKSEIFDDQFSVERPDGSNFTLKIRSTKLEDSAMYFCASSGTGTGSNEQFFGPGTRLTVL.

This chain connects TRBV10-2 to TRBJ2-1; the match to TRBD2 covers 7 bases. Per germline, CDR1 WSHSY and CDR2 SAAADI. The J segment lost 7 bases and the V segment lost 7 bases, leaving 7 bases of the junction unmatched. The length of the CDR3 is 13 residues. CDR3 DNA sequence: TGCGCCAGCAATCTTGGGGGGGGAAATGAGCAGTTCTTC. Its protein product is CASNLGGGNEQFF.

The chain joins TRBV7-2 to TRBJ2-3, with TRBD2 matching over 7 bases. The germline V gene has CDR1 SGHTA and CDR2 FQGNSA. The CDR3 totals 15 residues. J gave up 2 bases and V 2 bases, and 4 bases lay outside the gene matches. The CDR3 loop reads CASSLWGGHTDTQYF. CDR3 coding DNA: TGTGCCAGCAGCTTATGGGGGGGTCACACAGATACGCAGTATTTT.

The rearrangement uses TRBV7-2 and TRBJ1-1, with D unclear. V was cut by 6 bases and J by 4 bases, with 15 bases left in between. The CDR3 extends over 14 amino acids. In germline, CDR1 is SGHTA, CDR2 FQGNSA. The CDR3 nucleotides are TGTGCCAGCAGTCTAACCCGCGGAAGCACTGAAGCTTTCTTT. Translation gives CASSLTRGSTEAFF.

The genes are TRBV6-5 and TRBJ2-5; D possibly corresponds to TRBD1 (6 bases). The CDR3 covers 14 residues. With 6 bases removed from V and 0 bases from J, the gap between germline ends came to 11 bases. CDR1 MNHEY and CDR2 SVGAGI come from the germline V gene. The DNA for the CDR3 is TGTGCCAGCAGCCTCGGACAGTACCAAGAGACCCAGTACTTC. Amino acid sequence: CASSLGQYQETQYF.

CDR3 amino acids: CASSLDLPQQYF. The CDR3, as DNA: TGTGCCAGCAGCTTAGATCTCCCCCAGCAGTACTTC. The chain links TRBV11-2 to TRBJ2-7; D gene unclear. Between the trimmed V and J ends, which lost 0 bases and 8 bases, there was a span of 8 bases. Looked up from germline, CDR1 is SGHAT and CDR2 is FQNNGV. There are 12 residues in the CDR3.

This clone appeared once. J is TRBJ1-1 and V is TRBV7-9; D call uncertain. The CDR3 is 13 amino acids. V lost 7 bases and J lost 1, with 10 bases in between. Germline CDR1 is SEHNR and CDR2 is FQNEAQ (reference sequence). This CDR3 is CASKEHPNTEAFF. The CDR3, as DNA: TGTGCCAGCAAAGAACACCCGAACACTGAAGCTTTCTTT.

The chain combines TRBV23-1 with TRBJ2-2, with TRBD1 matching 7 bases. TRBV23-1 is an open reading frame, and its role is uncertain. With 3 bases clipped from V and 2 bases from J, the junction kept 6 bases outside the gene matches. The CDR3 extends over 16 amino acids. CDR3 residues: CASSQKGAHNTGELFF. Here the CDR3 DNA reads TGCGCCAGCAGTCAGAAGGGGGCGCATAACACCGGGGAGCTGTTTTTT.

J is TRBJ2-2 and V is TRBV4-2; 13 bases agree with TRBD2. V was clipped by 5 bases and J by 0 bases; unmatched bases: 6. This CDR3 has 18 residues. The germline V gene has CDR1 LGHNA and CDR2 YNFKEQ. CDR3 amino acids: CASSYRLAGGTNTGELFF. In DNA form, the CDR3 reads TGTGCCAGCAGCTACCGACTAGCGGGGGGAACGAACACCGGGGAGCTGTTTTTT.

The chain combines TRBV6-1 with TRBJ2-5; 7 nucleotides agree with TRBD2. This CDR3 has 16 amino acids. CDR1 MNHNS and CDR2 SASEGT come from the germline V gene. V shed 2 bases, J shed 2 bases, and the junction held 8 bases outside the gene matches. The CDR3 coding sequence is TGTGCCAGCAGTGAAAATGGCGGGGGTGGACAAGAGACCCAGTACTTC. As protein: CASSENGGGGQETQYF.